The sample holds many counts of the clone carrying this TCR beta chain. Antigen unknown. T cells were expanded from blood mononuclear cells for two to three days with anti-CD3 OKT3 or CD3/CD28 beads. This entry is derived from a study of beta chain bispecific antibodies for T cell cancers. Whole-study results and caveats: In these mixed samples, most targeted TRBV reads derived from the leukemia cell line.

TCRdb independently ran MiXCR on the 5' RACE reads; one entry per CDR3 protein. The data show roughly 15,000 distinct CDR3 sequences, 2% to 2.5% seen once. This CDR3 has 15 amino acids. Looked up from germline, CDR1 is DFQATT and CDR2 is SNEGSKA (reference sequence). V was trimmed by 3 bases and J by 2 bases, leaving 15 bases between them. The sequence was obtained from a human donor in good health. Some clones in this sample may be carry-over from other donors' samples. Sequencing input: healthy donor T cells cultured with leukemia cells. The rearrangement uses TRBV20-1 and TRBJ2-3; D is perhaps TRBD2 (5 bases). In DNA, the CDR3 is TGCAGTGCTAGGGGGAGAACCGGGAACACAGATACGCAGTATTTT. Protein: CSARGRTGNTDTQYF.